The T cell receptor beta chain described here comes from a study of T cell responses to AZD1222 COVID-19 vaccine. Notes on the study in general: Among those given AZD1222, only 6 or 7 were seropositive at baseline. The study found vaccine-associated CD4 TCRs spanning spike, dominant at 160-218 and 743-854. Repertoire collection took place solely once the T cell response had peaked. Nearly half of unique spike-specific TCRs reportedly avoided B.1.351 and B.1.1.7 mutated regions.

Measured with immunoSEQ multiplex PCR; TCRdb has only the in-frame clones, and not every one. The sample shows roughly 42,000 clones, approximately 88% of them seen only once. Worth noting for this clone: Its antigen is not identified.

Germline V gives CDR1 MDHEN, CDR2 SYDVKM. The CDR3 consists of 15 residues. V was trimmed by 2 bases and J by 4 bases, leaving 14 bases between them. This clonotype was obtained from an adult who received the MenACWY meningococcal vaccine as a control. The chain combines TRBV28 with TRBJ1-2; perhaps TRBD1 as D (5 bases). The starting material was peripheral blood, obtained 28 days after the second dose of the MenACWY control vaccine. In nucleotides, the CDR3 is TGTGCCAGCAGTTTAGGGGCGGGTCGTGGCTATGGCTACACCTTC. It is translated as CASSLGAGRGYGYTF.